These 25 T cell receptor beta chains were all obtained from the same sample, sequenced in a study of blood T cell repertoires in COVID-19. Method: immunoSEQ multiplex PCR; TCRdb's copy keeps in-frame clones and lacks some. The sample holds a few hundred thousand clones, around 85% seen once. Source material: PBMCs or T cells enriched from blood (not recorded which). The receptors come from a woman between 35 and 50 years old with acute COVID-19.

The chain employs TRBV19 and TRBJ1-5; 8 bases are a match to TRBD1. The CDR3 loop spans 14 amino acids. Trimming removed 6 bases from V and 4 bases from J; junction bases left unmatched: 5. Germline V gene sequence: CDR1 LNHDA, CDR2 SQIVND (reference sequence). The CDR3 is CASRLRGLNQPQHF. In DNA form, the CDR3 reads TGTGCCAGTAGACTCAGGGGGCTGAATCAGCCCCAGCATTTT.

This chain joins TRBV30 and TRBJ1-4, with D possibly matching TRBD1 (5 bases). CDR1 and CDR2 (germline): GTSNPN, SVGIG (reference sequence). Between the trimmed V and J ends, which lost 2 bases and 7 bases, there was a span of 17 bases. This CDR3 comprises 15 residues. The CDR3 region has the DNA TGTGCCTGGAGTACCGCCGGGTATAGGGGTGAAAAACTGTTTTTT. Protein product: CAWSTAGYRGEKLFF.

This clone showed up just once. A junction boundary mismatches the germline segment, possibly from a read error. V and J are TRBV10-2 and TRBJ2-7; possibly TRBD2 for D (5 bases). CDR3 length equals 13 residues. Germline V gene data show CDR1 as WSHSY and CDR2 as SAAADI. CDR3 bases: TGCGCCAGCAGTGAGTCGCATGACTACGTGCAGTACTTC. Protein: CASSESHDYVQYF.

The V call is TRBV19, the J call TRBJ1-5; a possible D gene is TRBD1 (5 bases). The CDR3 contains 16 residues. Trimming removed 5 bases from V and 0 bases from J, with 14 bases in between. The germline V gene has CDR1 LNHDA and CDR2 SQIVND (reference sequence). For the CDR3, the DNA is TGTGCCAGTAGTCGTACAACGACAGCTAGCAATCAGCCCCAGCATTTT. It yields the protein CASSRTTTASNQPQHF.

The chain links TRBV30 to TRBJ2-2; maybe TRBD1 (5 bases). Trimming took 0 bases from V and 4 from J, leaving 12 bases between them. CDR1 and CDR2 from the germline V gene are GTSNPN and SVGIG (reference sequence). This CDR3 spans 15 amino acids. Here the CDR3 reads CAWSVGVYRTGELFF. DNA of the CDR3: TGTGCCTGGAGTGTAGGGGTCTATCGCACCGGGGAGCTGTTTTTT.

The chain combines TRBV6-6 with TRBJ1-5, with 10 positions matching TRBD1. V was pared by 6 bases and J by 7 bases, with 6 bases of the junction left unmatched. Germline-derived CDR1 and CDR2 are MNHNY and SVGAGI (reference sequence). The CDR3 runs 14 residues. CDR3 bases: TGTGCCAGCAGCCCGACAGGGGGCGGACAGCCCCAGCATTTT. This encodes CASSPTGGGQPQHF.

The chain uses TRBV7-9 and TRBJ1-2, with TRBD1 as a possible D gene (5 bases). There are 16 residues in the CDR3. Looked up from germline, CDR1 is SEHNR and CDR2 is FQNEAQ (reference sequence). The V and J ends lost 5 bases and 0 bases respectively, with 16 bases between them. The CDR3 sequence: CASSPLREDPNYGYTF. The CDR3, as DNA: TGTGCCAGCAGCCCCCTCAGGGAGGACCCTAACTATGGCTACACCTTC.

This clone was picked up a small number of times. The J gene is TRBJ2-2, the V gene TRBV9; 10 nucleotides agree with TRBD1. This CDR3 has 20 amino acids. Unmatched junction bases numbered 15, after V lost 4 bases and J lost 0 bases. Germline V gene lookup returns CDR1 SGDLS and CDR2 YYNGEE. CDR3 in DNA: TGTGCCAGCAGCTTCCCGGGACAGGGGAATTTAGCGGCGAACACCGGGGAGCTGTTTTTT. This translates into CASSFPGQGNLAANTGELFF.

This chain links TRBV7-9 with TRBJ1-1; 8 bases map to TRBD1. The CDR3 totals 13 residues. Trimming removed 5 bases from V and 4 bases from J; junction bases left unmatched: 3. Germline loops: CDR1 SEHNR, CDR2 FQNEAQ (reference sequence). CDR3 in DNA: TGTGCCAGCAGCCGCACAGGGGGCACTGAAGCTTTCTTT. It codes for CASSRTGGTEAFF.

In DNA form, the CDR3 reads TGTGCCTGGAGCAGTTGGGGCATAACTAATGAAAAACTGTTTTTT. It specifies CAWSSWGITNEKLFF. The chain links TRBV30 to TRBJ1-4; D might be TRBD1 (5 bases). The CDR3 is 15 residues long. V lost 3 bases and J 1 base, leaving 12 bases between the germline ends. Germline V gene data show CDR1 as GTSNPN and CDR2 as SVGIG (reference sequence).

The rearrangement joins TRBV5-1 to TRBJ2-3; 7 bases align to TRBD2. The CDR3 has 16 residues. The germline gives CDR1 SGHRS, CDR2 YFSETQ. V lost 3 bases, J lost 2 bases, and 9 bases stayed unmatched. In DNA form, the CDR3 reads TGCGCCAGCAGCTCGATACTAGCGAGTTTCACAGATACGCAGTATTTT. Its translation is CASSSILASFTDTQYF.

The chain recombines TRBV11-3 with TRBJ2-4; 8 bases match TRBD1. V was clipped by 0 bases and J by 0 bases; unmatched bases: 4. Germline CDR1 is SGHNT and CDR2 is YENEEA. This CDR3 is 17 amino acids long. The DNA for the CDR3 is TGTGCCAGCAGCTTAGATTGGACAGGGCTAGCCAAAAACATTCAGTACTTC. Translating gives CASSLDWTGLAKNIQYF. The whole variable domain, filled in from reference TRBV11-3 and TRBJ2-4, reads EAGVVQSPRYKIIEKKQPVAFWCNPISGHNTLYWYLQNLGQGPELLIRYENEEAVDDSQLPKDRFSAERLKGVDSTLKIQPAELGDSAVYLCASSLDWTGLAKNIQYFGAGTRLSVL.

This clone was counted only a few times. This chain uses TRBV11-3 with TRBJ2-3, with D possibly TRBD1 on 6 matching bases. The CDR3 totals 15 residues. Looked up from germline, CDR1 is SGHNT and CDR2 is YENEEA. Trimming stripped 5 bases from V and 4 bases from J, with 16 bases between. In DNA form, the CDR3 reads TGTGCCAGCAGCCCCAGGGGTGGGGTGGCAGATACGCAGTATTTT. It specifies CASSPRGGVADTQYF.

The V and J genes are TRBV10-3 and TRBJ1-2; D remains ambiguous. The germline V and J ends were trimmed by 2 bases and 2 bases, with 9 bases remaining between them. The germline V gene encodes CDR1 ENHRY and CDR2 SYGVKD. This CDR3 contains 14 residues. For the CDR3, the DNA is TGTGCCATCAGTGAGAATCCGGGGAACTATGGCTACACCTTC. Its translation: CAISENPGNYGYTF.

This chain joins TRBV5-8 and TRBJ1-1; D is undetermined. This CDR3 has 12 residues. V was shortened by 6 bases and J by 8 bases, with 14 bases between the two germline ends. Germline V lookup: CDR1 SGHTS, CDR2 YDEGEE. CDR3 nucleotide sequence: TGTGCCAGCAACAGCGGGGTGTGGGAAGCTTTCTTT. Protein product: CASNSGVWEAFF.

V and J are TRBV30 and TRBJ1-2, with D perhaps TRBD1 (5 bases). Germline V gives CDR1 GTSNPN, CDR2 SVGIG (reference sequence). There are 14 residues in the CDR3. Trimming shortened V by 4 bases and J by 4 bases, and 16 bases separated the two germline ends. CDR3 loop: CAWKDWQGGYGYTF. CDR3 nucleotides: TGTGCCTGGAAGGATTGGCAGGGAGGCTATGGCTACACCTTC.

The CDR3 bases are TGTGCCAGCAGCGCAGGGGTTCTAGAAAAACTGTTTTTT. It translates to CASSAGVLEKLFF. The rearrangement links TRBV13 to TRBJ1-4, with a possible D match to TRBD1 (6 bases). V dropped 5 bases and J dropped 8 bases, with 12 bases sitting between them. This CDR3 has 13 residues. Germline CDR1 is PRHDT and CDR2 is FYEKMQ (reference sequence).

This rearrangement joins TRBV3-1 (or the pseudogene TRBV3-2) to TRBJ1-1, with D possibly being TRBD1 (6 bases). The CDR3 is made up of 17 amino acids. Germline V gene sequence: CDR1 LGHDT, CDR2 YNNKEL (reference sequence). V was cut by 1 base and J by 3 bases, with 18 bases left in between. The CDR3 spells CASSQGTVNPIHTEAFF. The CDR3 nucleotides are TGTGCCAGCAGCCAAGGGACAGTTAATCCCATTCACACTGAAGCTTTCTTT.

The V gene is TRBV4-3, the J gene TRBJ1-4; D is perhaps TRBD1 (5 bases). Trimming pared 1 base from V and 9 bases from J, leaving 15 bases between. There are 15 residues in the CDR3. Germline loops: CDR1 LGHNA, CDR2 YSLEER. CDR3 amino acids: CASSQAWGGGQKLFF. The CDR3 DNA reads TGCGCCAGCAGCCAAGCGTGGGGGGGAGGTCAAAAACTGTTTTTT.

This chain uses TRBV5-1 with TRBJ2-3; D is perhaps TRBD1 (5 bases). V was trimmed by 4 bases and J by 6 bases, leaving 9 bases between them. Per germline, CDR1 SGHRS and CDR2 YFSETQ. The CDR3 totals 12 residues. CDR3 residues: CASSQPGDTQYF. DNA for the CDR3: TGCGCCAGCAGCCAACCAGGGGATACGCAGTATTTT.

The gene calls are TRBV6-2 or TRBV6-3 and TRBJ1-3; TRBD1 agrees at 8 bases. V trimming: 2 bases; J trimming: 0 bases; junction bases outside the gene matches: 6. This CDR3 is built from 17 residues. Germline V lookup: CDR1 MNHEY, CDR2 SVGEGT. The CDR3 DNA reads TGTGCCAGCAGTTACGGGGACAGGATCTCCTCTGGAAACACCATATATTTT. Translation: CASSYGDRISSGNTIYF.

CDR3 protein: CASSRRGGNTEAFF. The CDR3 DNA reads as TGTGCCAGCAGCCGCCGAGGGGGGAACACTGAAGCTTTCTTT. The V call is TRBV28, the J call TRBJ1-1; possibly TRBD1 for D (6 bases). The CDR3 contains 14 residues. Trimming left V 6 bases short and J 1 base short, with 12 bases between. Germline V gene lookup returns CDR1 MDHEN and CDR2 SYDVKM. Full variable domain (rest looked up from reference TRBV28 and TRBJ1-1): DVKVTQSSRYLVKRTGEKVFLECVQDMDHENMFWYRQDPGLGLRLIYFSYDVKMKEKGDIPEGYSVSREKKERFSLILESASTNQTSMYLCASSRRGGNTEAFFGQGTRLTVV.

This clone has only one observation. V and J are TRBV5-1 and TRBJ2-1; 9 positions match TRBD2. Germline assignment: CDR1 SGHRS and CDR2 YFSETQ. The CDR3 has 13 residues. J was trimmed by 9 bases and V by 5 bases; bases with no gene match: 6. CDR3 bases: TGCGCCAGCAGAGTAGCGGGAGTGGGTGAGCAGTTCTTC. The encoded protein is CASRVAGVGEQFF. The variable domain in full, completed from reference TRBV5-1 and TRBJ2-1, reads KAGVTQTPRYLIKTRGQQVTLSCSPISGHRSVSWYQQTPGQGLQFLFEYFSETQRNKGNFPGRFSGRQFSNSRSEMNVSTLELGDSALYLCASRVAGVGEQFFGPGTRLTVL.

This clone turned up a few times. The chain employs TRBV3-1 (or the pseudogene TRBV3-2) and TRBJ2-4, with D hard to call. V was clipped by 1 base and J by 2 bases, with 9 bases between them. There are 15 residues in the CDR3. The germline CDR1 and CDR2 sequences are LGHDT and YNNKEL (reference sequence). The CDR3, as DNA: TGTGCCAGCAGCCAAGGGGCCGGTCCCAAAAACATTCAGTACTTC. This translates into CASSQGAGPKNIQYF.

CDR3 in amino acids: CASSLLNSGEQFF. DNA for the CDR3: TGTGCCAGCAGTCTCCTTAATAGCGGTGAGCAGTTCTTC. J is TRBJ2-1 and V is TRBV12-3 or TRBV12-4, with D possibly matching TRBD2 (6 bases). V lost 5 bases to trimming and J lost 9 bases, with 14 bases between them. There are 13 residues in the CDR3.